These 16 T cell receptor beta chains were all obtained from the same sample, sequenced in a study of CD8+ T cells in alopecia areata. The treatment here: oral pan-JAK inhibitor, 5-10 mg twice daily. Sequencing used cDNA as its template, made by extracting RNA and reverse transcribing it. Here immunoSEQ multiplex PCR was the method, and the copy in TCRdb shows in-frame clones only, minus some. The table records around 200,000 clones, roughly 53% of them present only once. Material: CD8+ T cells sorted from blood, obtained at week 24, from a patient treated with tofacitinib. The receptors were sampled from a human donor with alopecia areata.

This clone was detected only once. The same CDR3 can be traced to other DNA sequences in this sample. This rearrangement joins TRBV29-1 to TRBJ1-2; D is undetermined. Trimming took 3 bases from V and 3 from J, leaving 8 bases between them. This CDR3 has 12 amino acids. Germline V gene lookup returns CDR1 SQVTM and CDR2 ANQGSEA. Here the CDR3 reads CSVDGRDYGYTF. The CDR3 DNA follows: TGCAGCGTTGATGGACGGGACTATGGCTACACCTTC.

This clone was observed once. V usage is TRBV4-1 and J usage is TRBJ2-7, with 8 nucleotides matching TRBD1. V lost 3 bases to trimming and J lost 4 bases; unmatched junction nucleotides: 11. The V gene's germline CDR1 is MGHRA and CDR2 YSYEKL. The CDR3 has 16 amino acids. The CDR3 sequence is CASSHTVQGVVYEQYF. CDR3 coding DNA: TGCGCCAGCAGCCATACGGTACAGGGGGTAGTGTACGAGCAGTACTTC.

This chain uses TRBV4-3 with TRBJ2-7, with 8 bases lining up with TRBD2. This CDR3 has 18 residues. In germline, CDR1 is LGHNA, CDR2 YSLEER. V dropped 0 bases and J dropped 7; count of bases not matched to a gene: 17. The CDR3: CASSQDYPGGGPLGEQYF. DNA for the CDR3: TGCGCCAGCAGCCAAGATTATCCCGGGGGGGGACCCCTCGGTGAGCAGTACTTC.

This rearrangement joins TRBV6-5 to TRBJ1-5, with D unresolved. This CDR3 contains 15 residues. Germline V gene data show CDR1 as MNHEY and CDR2 as SVGAGI. V shed 0 bases and J shed 8 bases, with 14 bases lying between them. Here the CDR3 DNA reads TGTGCCAGCAGTTACTCGGGGTCGGGGTTGGAGCCCCAGCATTTT. Its protein product is CASSYSGSGLEPQHF.

The CDR3 region is CASSVARNLPDTQYF. The CDR3 bases are TGTGCCAGCAGCGTAGCCCGGAACCTCCCAGATACGCAGTATTTT. The chain has TRBV9 and TRBJ2-3, with unresolved D. The CDR3 extends over 15 amino acids. The V end lost 0 bases, the J end lost 4 bases, and 12 bases lay between the germline ends. Germline V gene sequence: CDR1 SGDLS, CDR2 YYNGEE.

The chain is built from TRBV5-6 and TRBJ2-2, with D perhaps TRBD2 (5 bases). CDR3 length: 14 amino acids. Germline V gene data show CDR1 as SGHDT and CDR2 as YYEEEE. The V gene lost 7 bases and the J gene lost 2 bases, with 12 bases spanning the gap. For the CDR3, the DNA is TGTGCCAGCGTCCGGGGAGCAAACACCGGGGAGCTGTTTTTT. Translating gives CASVRGANTGELFF.

This clone came up a few times. The chain carries TRBV29-1 and TRBJ2-7, with TRBD1 matching over 8 bases. Germline CDR1 is SQVTM and CDR2 is ANQGSEA. V trimming: 3 bases; J trimming: 0 bases; junction bases outside the gene matches: 7. The CDR3 is 15 residues long. In DNA form, the CDR3 reads TGCAGCGTTGAGGCGCTGGGACAGGACTCCTACGAGCAGTACTTC. Its translation is CSVEALGQDSYEQYF.

The V and J genes are TRBV6-5 and TRBJ2-1; no firm D call. V shed 0 bases and J shed 5 bases, with 11 bases lying between them. This CDR3 is 15 amino acids long. Germline values: CDR1 MNHEY, CDR2 SVGAGI. This CDR3 reads CASSYSKGGNNEQFF. The CDR3 bases are TGTGCCAGCAGTTACTCGAAAGGTGGAAACAATGAGCAGTTCTTC.

With respect to this clone: Other DNA sequences of this sample code for an identical CDR3. The V and J genes are TRBV6-5 and TRBJ2-2; no firm D call. Germline lookup yields CDR1 MNHEY and CDR2 SVGAGI. This CDR3 contains 14 residues. V lost 3 bases to trimming and J lost 3 bases, with 8 bases between them. CDR3 nucleotide sequence: TGTGCCAGCAGTTATAATGGAGACACCGGGGAGCTGTTTTTT. This gives the protein CASSYNGDTGELFF.

The chain couples TRBV6-6 to TRBJ2-5; D remains unclear. CDR1 and CDR2 from the germline V gene are MNHNY and SVGAGI (reference sequence). The CDR3 spans 12 residues. The V gene lost 7 bases and the J gene lost 1 base, with 7 bases spanning the gap. The CDR3 sequence: CASTETQETQYF. The CDR3 DNA reads TGTGCCAGCACTGAAACCCAAGAGACCCAGTACTTC.

The rearrangement links TRBV14 to TRBJ2-5, with TRBD1 as a possible D gene (6 bases). The CDR3 has 14 residues. Trimming removed 5 bases from V and 4 bases from J, with 14 bases in between. The germline V gene has CDR1 SGHDN and CDR2 FVKESK. In nucleotides, the CDR3 is TGTGCCAGCAGCTACTACAGGGATTTAGAGACCCAGTACTTC. Amino acids: CASSYYRDLETQYF.

This clone was picked up a small number of times. The V gene is TRBV7-9, the J gene TRBJ1-2; D not resolved. V was pared by 11 bases and J by 6 bases, with 10 bases between. CDR1 and CDR2 (germline): SEHNR, FQNEAQ (reference sequence). The CDR3 extends over 10 amino acids. CDR3 bases: TGTGCCCTCGCGCGGGATGGCTACACCTTC. Its translation is CALARDGYTF. Based on the CDR3 plus reference TRBV7-9 and TRBJ1-2, the full variable domain is DTGVSQNPRHKITKRGQNVTFRCDPISEHNRLYWYRQTLGQGPEFLTYFQNEAQLEKSRLLSDRFSAERPKGSFSTLEIQRTEQGDSAMYLCALARDGYTFGSGTRLTVV.

The V and J genes are TRBV29-1 and TRBJ1-2; 9 nucleotides align to TRBD1. The CDR3 loop spans 13 amino acids. V shed 6 bases and J 6 bases; nucleotides not matched to a gene: 8. CDR1 SQVTM and CDR2 ANQGSEA come from the germline V gene. CDR3 loop: CSVRSGTGNGYTF. The DNA of the CDR3 is TGCAGCGTGAGATCCGGGACAGGGAATGGCTACACCTTC.

The gene calls are TRBV23-1 and TRBJ1-6, with a weak D call TRBD1 (5 bases). TRBV23-1 is filed as an ORF, its function uncertain. V was clipped by 0 bases and J by 2 bases, with 17 bases between them. This CDR3 comprises 19 residues. CDR3: CASSQSGDREVTYNSPLHF. The DNA of the CDR3 is TGCGCCAGCAGTCAATCGGGGGATCGGGAGGTCACCTATAATTCACCCCTCCACTTT.

The chain couples TRBV29-1 to TRBJ1-2, with a weak D call TRBD1 (5 bases). The CDR3 runs 12 residues. Trimming stripped 1 base from V and 3 bases from J, with 6 bases between. CDR1 and CDR2 (germline): SQVTM, ANQGSEA. In DNA, the CDR3 is TGCAGCGTTGAAGGGGGCGACTATGGCTACACCTTC. This translates into CSVEGGDYGYTF.

The CDR3 loop reads CASSATGRSSYNEQFF. In DNA form, the CDR3 reads TGTGCCAGCAGCGCAACCGGGCGGAGCTCCTACAATGAGCAGTTCTTC. This sequence joins TRBV7-9 and TRBJ2-1; D is undetermined. The CDR3 is 16 amino acids. Trimming took 5 bases from V and 0 from J, leaving 14 bases between them. Looked up from germline, CDR1 is SEHNR and CDR2 is FQNEAQ (reference sequence).